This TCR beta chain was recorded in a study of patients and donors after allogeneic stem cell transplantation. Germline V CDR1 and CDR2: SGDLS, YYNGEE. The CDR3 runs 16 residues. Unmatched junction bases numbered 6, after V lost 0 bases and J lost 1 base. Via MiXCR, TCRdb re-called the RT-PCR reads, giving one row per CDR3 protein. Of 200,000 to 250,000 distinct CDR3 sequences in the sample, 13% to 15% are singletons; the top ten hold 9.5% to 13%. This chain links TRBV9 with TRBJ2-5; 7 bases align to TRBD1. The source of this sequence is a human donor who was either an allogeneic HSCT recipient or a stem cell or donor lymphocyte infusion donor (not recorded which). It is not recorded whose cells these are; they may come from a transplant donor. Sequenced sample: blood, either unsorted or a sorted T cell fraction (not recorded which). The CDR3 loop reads CASSVGGGSFQETQYF. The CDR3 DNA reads TGTGCCAGCAGCGTAGGAGGGGGCTCCTTCCAAGAGACCCAGTACTTC.